This TCR beta chain was sequenced for a study of blood T cells in healthy people across ages. V was pared by 3 bases and J by 2 bases, with 15 bases between. The V gene's germline CDR1 is LNHNV and CDR2 YYDKDF (reference sequence). The CDR3 covers 16 residues. In this sample, this clonotype turned up a few times. A second about 6 to 11 cycle PCR used barcoded and J-beta primers. From the 5' RACE reads, TCRdb called clonotypes with MiXCR, one entry per CDR3 protein. The top ten clones hold about 22% of a sample with more than 650,000 distinct CDR3 sequences, about 24% of them seen once. This sequence was found in a man aged 65 to 79 in good health. J is TRBJ2-3 and V is TRBV15; weak D call: TRBD1 (6 bases). Sequenced sample: blood. As DNA, the CDR3 is TGTGCCACCAGCAGCCTTACAGGGTTCACCACAGATACGCAGTATTTT. Amino acids: CATSSLTGFTTDTQYF.